Sequencing of this T cell receptor beta chain was carried out in a study of blood T cell repertoires in COVID-19. As for the study in general: The United States, Italy and Spain were the sources of the acute and convalescent COVID-19 samples. The cDNA or gDNA used as material had been derived from T cells, B-cell-depleted T cells, or PBMCs.

Original methodology: Researchers report that nucleated cell counts were estimated from reference gene primer amplification. Here immunoSEQ multiplex PCR was the method, and the copy in TCRdb shows in-frame clones only, minus some. The D gene and trimming were derived from the DNA, and the V and J assignments and clone size from that table. This table has approximately 230,000 clones, approximately 82% appearing once. Sequencing was done on a sample of peripheral blood. This clonotype was sampled from an older man with acute or convalescent COVID-19.

The CDR3 sequence is CAISDRGSEAFF. CDR3 in DNA: TGTGCCATCAGTGATCGGGGGTCTGAAGCTTTCTTT. The chain links TRBV10-3 to TRBJ1-1, with D possibly TRBD1 on 5 matching bases. Looked up from germline, CDR1 is ENHRY and CDR2 is SYGVKD. The CDR3 contains 12 residues. Trimming left V 3 bases short and J 6 bases short, with 8 bases between.